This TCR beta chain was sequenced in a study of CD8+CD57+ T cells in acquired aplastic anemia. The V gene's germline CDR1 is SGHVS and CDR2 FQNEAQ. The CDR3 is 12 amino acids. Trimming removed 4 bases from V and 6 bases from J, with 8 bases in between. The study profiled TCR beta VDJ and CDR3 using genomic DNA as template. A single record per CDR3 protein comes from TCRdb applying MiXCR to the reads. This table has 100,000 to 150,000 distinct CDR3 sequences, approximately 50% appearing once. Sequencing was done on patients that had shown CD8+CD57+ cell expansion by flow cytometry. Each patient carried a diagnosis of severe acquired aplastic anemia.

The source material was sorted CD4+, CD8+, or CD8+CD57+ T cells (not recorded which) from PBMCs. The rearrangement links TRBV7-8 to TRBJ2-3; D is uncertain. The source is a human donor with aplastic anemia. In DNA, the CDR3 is TGTGCCAGCAGCTCACCAAGGGATACGCAGTATTTT. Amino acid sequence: CASSSPRDTQYF.